A single sample gave rise to the 21 T cell receptor beta chains below, sequenced in a study of CD8+ T cells in alopecia areata. Treatment described: oral pan-JAK inhibitor, 5-10 mg twice daily. Once RNA had been extracted, it was reverse transcribed into cDNA to act as the sequencing template. Sequencing was performed with immunoSEQ multiplex PCR; in TCRdb, only in-frame clones are kept and a portion is missing. The table has roughly 190,000 clones, more than 55% seen once; the top ten hold 3.3%. The source was CD4+ T cells sorted from blood, collected at week 4, from a patient treated with tofacitinib. The origin of the receptors is a human donor with alopecia areata.

The rearrangement joins TRBV7-9 to TRBJ2-7, with a possible D match to TRBD1 (5 bases). The V gene's germline CDR1 is SEHNR and CDR2 FQNEAQ (reference sequence). CDR3 size: 15 residues. The V gene lost 0 bases and the J gene lost 0 bases, with 9 bases spanning the gap. The CDR3 sequence is CASSLAYRNSYEQYF. CDR3 DNA: TGTGCCAGCAGCTTAGCGTACAGGAACTCCTACGAGCAGTACTTC.

The rearrangement uses TRBV28 and TRBJ1-6; the match to TRBD1 covers 8 bases. After removal of 5 bases from V and 5 bases from J, the junction contained 5 bases not matched to a gene. The CDR3 loop spans 15 amino acids. Germline V CDR1 and CDR2: MDHEN, SYDVKM. The CDR3 bases are TGTGCCAGCAGTGAATACAGGGGGGATAATTCACCCCTCCACTTT. It is translated as CASSEYRGDNSPLHF.

This clone was counted only a few times. Additional DNA sequences in this sample encode the identical CDR3. The chain has TRBV29-1 and TRBJ2-2; perhaps TRBD2 as D (6 bases). Germline CDR1 reads SQVTM; CDR2 reads ANQGSEA. This CDR3 comprises 13 residues. V lost 3 bases, J lost 2 bases, and 7 bases lay in between. Written as DNA, the CDR3 is TGCAGCGTTGACGGGGGTAACACCGGGGAGCTGTTTTTT. Encoded protein: CSVDGGNTGELFF.

This clone was found a few times. Other DNA variants within this sample encode the same CDR3. The chain employs TRBV5-1 and TRBJ2-7; D gene ambiguous. V was pared by 0 bases and J by 6 bases, with 4 bases between. There are 11 residues in the CDR3. The germline CDR1 and CDR2 sequences are SGHRS and YFSETQ. The CDR3 region is CASSLDREQYF. Written as DNA, the CDR3 is TGCGCCAGCAGCTTGGACCGCGAGCAGTACTTC.

CDR3: CASSLASGAHQPQHF. In DNA, the CDR3 is TGTGCCAGCAGCTTAGCATCCGGCGCTCATCAGCCCCAGCATTTT. The chain couples TRBV11-2 to TRBJ1-5; D remains unclear. There are 15 residues in the CDR3. Germline CDR1 and CDR2: SGHAT and FQNNGV. Trimming removed 1 base from V and 5 bases from J, with 12 bases in between.

A word on this clone: In the same sample, other DNA sequences code for this CDR3. The J gene is TRBJ2-7, the V gene TRBV27; 10 nucleotides align to TRBD1. With 5 bases clipped from V and 4 bases from J, the junction kept 5 bases outside the gene matches. There are 14 residues in the CDR3. Per germline, CDR1 MNHEY and CDR2 SMNVEV (reference sequence). The CDR3 nucleotides are TGTGCCAGCAGTACCGGGACAGGGGCATACGAGCAGTACTTC. Protein: CASSTGTGAYEQYF.

The chain uses TRBV7-9 and TRBJ2-1; 8 bases are a match to TRBD2. Per the germline V gene, CDR1 is SEHNR and CDR2 is FQNEAQ (reference sequence). CDR3 size: 16 residues. Trimming cost V 5 bases and J 6 bases; bases outside gene matches: 12. The CDR3 loop is CASSITGLAGPNEQFF. In DNA form, the CDR3 reads TGTGCCAGCAGCATCACGGGGTTAGCGGGGCCCAATGAGCAGTTCTTC.

The V gene is TRBV25-1, the J gene TRBJ2-1; D uncertain. The CDR3 sequence is 10 residues long. Per the germline V gene, CDR1 is MGHDK and CDR2 is SYGVNS. Trimming removed 6 bases from V and 11 bases from J, with 8 bases in between. For the CDR3, the DNA is TGTGCCAGCAGCGCGAGGAAGCAGTTCTTC. This encodes CASSARKQFF.

The CDR3 here is CASSRTGYDNEQFF. In nucleotides, the CDR3 is TGTGCCAGCAGCCGGACAGGGTACGACAATGAGCAGTTCTTC. The chain has TRBV7-2 and TRBJ2-1; 8 nucleotides match TRBD1. Germline-derived CDR1 and CDR2 are SGHTA and FQGNSA. The CDR3 is made up of 14 amino acids. With 5 bases clipped from V and 5 bases from J, the junction kept 5 bases outside the gene matches.

The genes are TRBV6-5 and TRBJ1-2; D call uncertain. CDR1 MNHEY and CDR2 SVGAGI come from the germline V gene. Trimming stripped 5 bases from V and 3 bases from J, with 13 bases between. This CDR3 is 14 amino acids long. CDR3 DNA: TGTGCCAGCAGTCGAGTGGGAGGAGACTATGGCTACACCTTC. As protein: CASSRVGGDYGYTF.

The V and J genes are TRBV30 and TRBJ1-6; D is ambiguous. The germline CDR1 and CDR2 sequences are GTSNPN and SVGIG (reference sequence). CDR3 length: 16 residues. Trimming removed 3 bases from V and 0 bases from J, with 12 bases in between. The CDR3 is CAWSSLKSSYNSPLHF. Here the CDR3 DNA reads TGTGCCTGGAGCTCCCTCAAGAGCTCCTATAATTCACCCCTCCACTTT.

This chain uses TRBV6-1 with TRBJ1-4; 10 positions match TRBD1. CDR1 is MNHNS, CDR2 SASEGT, per germline. The length of the CDR3 is 14 residues. V gave up 6 bases and J gave up 10 bases; unmatched junction bases: 8. The CDR3 bases are TGTGCCAGCAGGGATCGGGACAGGGGAGGAAAACTGTTTTTT. It is translated as CASRDRDRGGKLFF.

This clone was counted once. The chain has TRBV30 and TRBJ2-6, with D perhaps TRBD2 (6 bases). V lost 2 bases and J lost 0, with 14 bases in between. CDR3 length: 17 residues. Per germline, CDR1 GTSNPN and CDR2 SVGIG (reference sequence). The CDR3 DNA sequence: TGTGCCTGGAGTATTGGAGGGAGTGCCTCTGGGGCCAACGTCCTGACTTTC. It encodes CAWSIGGSASGANVLTF.

V gene TRBV27 combines with J gene TRBJ1-5, with no clear D. CDR3 length equals 16 residues. Trimming cost V 0 bases and J 3 bases, with 12 bases left between them. Germline lookup yields CDR1 MNHEY and CDR2 SMNVEV (reference sequence). In DNA, the CDR3 is TGTGCCAGCAGTTTATCCGGACCTCCTTTCAATCAGCCCCAGCATTTT. Translation: CASSLSGPPFNQPQHF.

This clone appeared a single time. V gene TRBV30 combines with J gene TRBJ2-7; no definite D call. The CDR3 loop spans 10 amino acids. CDR1 is GTSNPN, CDR2 SVGIG, per germline (reference sequence). V lost 5 bases and J lost 9, with 11 bases in between. The chain's CDR3 is CAWGSMVQYF. As DNA, the CDR3 is TGTGCCTGGGGTTCTATGGTGCAGTACTTC.

The V gene is TRBV18, the J gene TRBJ1-5, with D unresolved. Germline V gives CDR1 KGHSH, CDR2 LQKENI. The length of the CDR3 is 15 residues. V was cut by 3 bases and J by 6 bases, with 15 bases left in between. Written as DNA, the CDR3 is TGTGCCAGCTCACCCCTACGGGCGGACGGTCAGCCCCAGCATTTT. This translates into CASSPLRADGQPQHF.

The J gene is TRBJ2-7, the V gene TRBV14; D is ambiguous. CDR1 and CDR2 (germline): SGHDN, FVKESK. This CDR3 is 15 amino acids long. The V and J ends lost 0 bases and 3 bases respectively, with 12 bases between them. The CDR3 sequence is CASSQDEARRYEQYF. CDR3 coding DNA: TGTGCCAGCAGCCAAGATGAGGCTCGACGCTACGAGCAGTACTTC.

This chain uses TRBV25-1 with TRBJ2-3, with 7 bases matching TRBD1. There are 14 residues in the CDR3. The junction had 7 bases not matched to a gene; V was cut back by 5 bases and J by 5 bases. Germline CDR1 MGHDK, CDR2 SYGVNS. CDR3 in amino acids: CASSRGQSGDTQYF. In DNA, the CDR3 is TGTGCCAGCAGTCGGGGACAGAGCGGAGATACGCAGTATTTT.

The rearrangement uses TRBV6-5 and TRBJ1-2; 7 bases line up with TRBD1. Germline V lookup: CDR1 MNHEY, CDR2 SVGAGI. V lost 5 bases to trimming and J lost 4 bases; unmatched junction nucleotides: 4. This CDR3 spans 13 amino acids. CDR3 nucleotides: TGTGCCAGCAGTCGGACAGGCGTCTATGGCTACACCTTC. Residues: CASSRTGVYGYTF.

DNA for the CDR3: TGTGCCAGCAGTTTATCGCTGGAGGGCAGCCCCCGGGGCATTCAGTACTTC. It encodes CASSLSLEGSPRGIQYF. The chain recombines TRBV28 with TRBJ2-4; D may be TRBD2 (6 bases). With 1 base removed from V and 9 bases from J, the gap between germline ends came to 22 bases. This CDR3 is 17 amino acids long. The germline V gene has CDR1 MDHEN and CDR2 SYDVKM.

The V gene is TRBV9, the J gene TRBJ1-6; the D is unclear. The V and J ends lost 0 bases and 2 bases respectively, with 6 bases between them. CDR3 length: 15 residues. Germline CDR1 SGDLS, CDR2 YYNGEE. The CDR3 DNA sequence: TGTGCCAGCAGCGTAGAGGGCACCTATAATTCACCCCTCCACTTT. This translates into CASSVEGTYNSPLHF. Full variable domain (missing parts from reference TRBV9 and TRBJ1-6): DSGVTQTPKHLITATGQRVTLRCSPRSGDLSVYWYQQSLDQGLQFLIQYYNGEERAKGNILERFSAQQFPDLHSELNLSSLELGDSALYFCASSVEGTYNSPLHFGNGTRLTVT.